The 27 T cell receptor beta chains below were found in one sample sequenced in a study of blood T cell repertoires in COVID-19. Using immunoSEQ multiplex PCR, the repertoire was profiled, and TCRdb retains in-frame clones only, with some absent. The data show 250,000 to 300,000 clones, roughly 87% seen once. Source material: PBMCs or T cells enriched from blood (not recorded which). These receptors originate from a woman aged 30 to 39 who had recovered from COVID-19.

The chain combines TRBV11-2 with TRBJ2-1; D gene ambiguous. The CDR3 consists of 14 residues. In germline, CDR1 is SGHAT, CDR2 FQNNGV. Trimming left V 1 base short and J 4 bases short, with 8 bases between. CDR3: CASSLVGAYNEQFF. The CDR3 region has the DNA TGTGCCAGCAGCTTAGTAGGAGCGTACAATGAGCAGTTCTTC.

This chain links TRBV28 with TRBJ2-1; D is unresolved. Trimming took off 2 bases at V and 5 bases at J, with 10 bases between the two ends. Germline CDR1 MDHEN, CDR2 SYDVKM. CDR3 length: 14 amino acids. CDR3: CASSLISRHNEQFF. In DNA, the CDR3 is TGTGCCAGCAGTTTAATTAGCCGGCACAATGAGCAGTTCTTC.

The chain carries TRBV4-1 and TRBJ2-7; 8 bases are a match to TRBD1. The CDR3 runs to 18 residues. The junction had 13 bases not matched to a gene; V was cut back by 0 bases and J by 3 bases. Germline V gene data show CDR1 as MGHRA and CDR2 as YSYEKL. The CDR3 region has the DNA TGCGCCAGCAGCCAAGAAGAGGCCGACAGGGGATGGGGCTACGAGCAGTACTTC. It translates to CASSQEEADRGWGYEQYF.

V is TRBV7-9 and J is TRBJ1-4; D call uncertain. Germline V lookup: CDR1 SEHNR, CDR2 FQNEAQ (reference sequence). There are 14 residues in the CDR3. V was cut by 4 bases and J by 4 bases, with 10 bases left in between. Here the CDR3 DNA reads TGTGCCAGCAGCTACGGAGCAAGTAATGAAAAACTGTTTTTT. This encodes CASSYGASNEKLFF.

The chain couples TRBV9 to TRBJ2-7, with D unresolved. V lost 0 bases to trimming and J lost 7 bases, with 14 bases between them. Per the germline V gene, CDR1 is SGDLS and CDR2 is YYNGEE. The length of the CDR3 is 14 residues. The CDR3 nucleotides are TGTGCCAGCAGCGTAGACTACGGCCTCGGGGAGCAGTACTTC. It yields the protein CASSVDYGLGEQYF.

The CDR3 here is CAWSVPDSPGGYTF. The CDR3 region has the DNA TGTGCCTGGAGTGTACCGGACAGCCCGGGGGGCTACACCTTC. The V gene is TRBV30, the J gene TRBJ1-2, with a weak D call TRBD1 (6 bases). CDR1 is GTSNPN, CDR2 SVGIG, per germline (reference sequence). V dropped 0 bases and J dropped 8 bases, with 16 bases sitting between them. The CDR3 runs to 14 residues.

V gene TRBV11-3 combines with J gene TRBJ1-2; D is uncertain. V was shortened by 3 bases and J by 5 bases, with 16 bases between the two germline ends. This CDR3 is built from 15 residues. Germline V CDR1 and CDR2: SGHNT, YENEEA. In DNA form, the CDR3 reads TGTGCCAGCAGCTTCGGGGTAGGGCTTACGTATGGCTACACCTTC. Translating it yields CASSFGVGLTYGYTF.

The chain employs TRBV5-1 and TRBJ2-7, with a tentative D call TRBD2 (5 bases). Trimming took 0 bases from V and 0 from J, leaving 13 bases between them. The CDR3 totals 16 residues. CDR1 is SGHRS, CDR2 YFSETQ, per germline. CDR3 protein: CASSLGLLVNSYEQYF. CDR3 nucleotides: TGCGCCAGCAGCTTGGGGCTACTAGTAAACTCCTACGAGCAGTACTTC.

A single count supports this clone. V usage is TRBV19 and J usage is TRBJ2-1; possibly TRBD2 for D (6 bases). From germline, CDR1 is LNHDA and CDR2 SQIVND (reference sequence). The V and J ends lost 3 bases and 5 bases respectively, with 17 bases between them. The CDR3 sequence is 16 residues long. CDR3 residues: CASSIPRGSGNNEQFF. CDR3 in DNA: TGTGCCAGTAGTATTCCCCGGGGTAGCGGAAACAATGAGCAGTTCTTC.

The chain uses TRBV28 and TRBJ1-2, with TRBD1 matching 10 bases. This CDR3 spans 16 amino acids. CDR1 and CDR2 from the germline V gene are MDHEN and SYDVKM. V was pared by 5 bases and J by 5 bases, with 11 bases of the junction left unmatched. In nucleotides, the CDR3 is TGTGCCAGCAGTACAGCCGACAGGGGGCTTTATTATGGCTACACCTTC. Its protein is CASSTADRGLYYGYTF.

This clone was detected once. The rearrangement links TRBV4-1 to TRBJ2-7; possible D gene TRBD1, 6 bases. Trimming removed 0 bases from V and 6 bases from J, with 15 bases in between. CDR3 length: 15 amino acids. Germline CDR1 reads MGHRA; CDR2 reads YSYEKL. CDR3 region: CASSQDSGTSREQYF. CDR3 DNA: TGCGCCAGCAGCCAAGATTCCGGGACATCGCGCGAGCAGTACTTC.

This clone appeared once. V and J are TRBV2 and TRBJ2-1; TRBD2 is a possible D gene (5 bases). Germline V gene data show CDR1 as SNHLY and CDR2 as FYNNEI. V lost 7 bases, J lost 10 bases, and 17 bases lay in between. This CDR3 spans 13 amino acids. CDR3 loop: CASNWERVREQFF. The CDR3, as DNA: TGTGCCAGCAACTGGGAGAGGGTTAGGGAGCAGTTCTTC.

The chain carries TRBV18 and TRBJ1-2; possible D gene TRBD1, 5 bases. Trimming cost V 3 bases and J 7 bases, with 21 bases left between them. The CDR3 runs to 16 residues. Germline V gene lookup returns CDR1 KGHSH and CDR2 LQKENI. Here the CDR3 DNA reads TGTGCCAGCTCACCCATTACGGGACTCCCGACGACTGGCTACACCTTC. Residues: CASSPITGLPTTGYTF. Using reference TRBV18 and TRBJ1-2 for the parts outside the CDR3, the full variable domain is NAGVMQNPRHLVRRRGQEARLRCSPMKGHSHVYWYRQLPEEGLKFMVYLQKENIIDESGMPKERFSAEFPKEGPSILRIQQVVRGDSAAYFCASSPITGLPTTGYTFGSGTRLTVV.

This clone was detected once. CDR3 residues: CASSPPRAGFVAEAFF. CDR3 nucleotide sequence: TGTGCCAGCAGCCCACCTAGGGCGGGGTTCGTCGCTGAAGCTTTCTTT. V is TRBV7-9 and J is TRBJ1-1; D not certain. The CDR3 spans 16 residues. The ends were cut back, 5 bases at V and 6 bases at J, with 22 bases in the middle. In germline, CDR1 is SEHNR, CDR2 FQNEAQ (reference sequence).

The V gene is TRBV4-1, the J gene TRBJ1-3; D unresolved. This CDR3 has 15 residues. Germline CDR1 MGHRA, CDR2 YSYEKL. With 1 base removed from V and 4 bases from J, the gap between germline ends came to 11 bases. The CDR3 is CASSQGELRGNTIYF. CDR3 coding DNA: TGCGCCAGCAGCCAAGGGGAGTTGAGGGGAAACACCATATATTTT.

The V call is TRBV15, the J call TRBJ1-1; D call uncertain. CDR1 and CDR2 (germline): LNHNV, YYDKDF (reference sequence). The V end lost 4 bases, the J end lost 1 base, and 7 bases lay between the germline ends. CDR3 length equals 13 residues. The CDR3 sequence is CATSKPGNTEAFF. The CDR3 DNA reads TGTGCCACCAGCAAGCCAGGGAACACTGAAGCTTTCTTT.

The CDR3 spells CASSPGPSNYGYTF. The CDR3 nucleotides read TGTGCCAGCTCACCAGGGCCAAGTAACTATGGCTACACCTTC. The J gene is TRBJ1-2, the V gene TRBV18; no clear D gene. Germline V lookup: CDR1 KGHSH, CDR2 LQKENI. V lost 2 bases to trimming and J lost 1 base, with 8 bases between them. CDR3 length: 14 amino acids.

This clone came up a few times. The rearrangement uses TRBV24-1 and TRBJ2-3; TRBD2 matches at 9 bases. CDR1 is KGHDR, CDR2 SFDVKD, per germline. The CDR3 length is 19 residues. J was trimmed by 0 bases and V by 3 bases; bases with no gene match: 12. The CDR3 loop is CATSDKGTASGKSTDTQYF. The CDR3 DNA follows: TGTGCCACCAGTGATAAAGGGACGGCTAGCGGGAAGAGCACAGATACGCAGTATTTT.

The J gene is TRBJ2-1, the V gene TRBV28; TRBD1 aligns across 7 bases. The CDR3 runs to 11 residues. CDR1 is MDHEN, CDR2 SYDVKM, per germline. This chain's CDR3 is CVGQVYNEQFF. The DNA of the CDR3 is TGTGTAGGACAGGTTTACAATGAGCAGTTCTTC.

This clone has a single count. The chain couples TRBV27 to TRBJ1-3, with D maybe TRBD1 (6 bases). Germline V CDR1 and CDR2: MNHEY, SMNVEV (reference sequence). This CDR3 region has 15 residues. Trimming pared 6 bases from V and 6 bases from J, leaving 18 bases between. Written as DNA, the CDR3 is TGTGCCAGCAGATCTCGGGGGGGGCCCAAAAACACCATATATTTT. This translates into CASRSRGGPKNTIYF.

V usage is TRBV6-2 or TRBV6-3 and J usage is TRBJ2-7, with D perhaps matching TRBD2 (5 bases). This CDR3 is built from 14 residues. CDR1 and CDR2 (germline): MNHEY, SVGEGT. With 4 bases removed from V and 2 bases from J, the gap between germline ends came to 12 bases. The CDR3 bases are TGTGCCAGCAGTTCGATGTTCGGGGCCTACGAGCAGTACTTC. It codes for CASSSMFGAYEQYF.

The chain employs TRBV7-2 and TRBJ1-2; weak D call: TRBD1 (6 bases). Per germline, CDR1 SGHTA and CDR2 FQGNSA. V lost 5 bases to trimming and J lost 5 bases, with 18 bases between them. The CDR3 sequence is 15 residues long. DNA for the CDR3: TGTGCCAGCAGCCATCGGCTGGGACACACTTATGGCTACACCTTC. Its protein is CASSHRLGHTYGYTF.

This chain links TRBV4-1 with TRBJ2-7, with 13 bases fitting TRBD2. CDR1 is MGHRA, CDR2 YSYEKL, per germline. The CDR3 consists of 15 residues. The V gene end was trimmed by 5 bases and the J gene end by 5 bases; junction bases not matched to a gene: 6. The CDR3 loop reads CASSYGLAGVNEQYF. The CDR3 coding sequence is TGCGCCAGCAGCTACGGACTAGCGGGAGTAAACGAGCAGTACTTC.

The chain combines TRBV7-9 with TRBJ1-2; 9 positions agree with TRBD1. Trimming at V came to 5 bases and at J to 8 bases, leaving 6 bases not matched to a gene. Germline CDR1 and CDR2: SEHNR and FQNEAQ (reference sequence). The CDR3 runs to 13 residues. CDR3 sequence reads: CASSLGTGRGYTF. The CDR3 nucleotides are TGTGCCAGCAGCCTTGGGACAGGGAGAGGCTACACCTTC.

Concerning this clone: The sample has other DNA sequences that encode this CDR3 too. The chain employs TRBV7-9 and TRBJ1-4; no reliable D call. Trimming left V 1 base short and J 8 bases short, with 14 bases between. The CDR3 length is 15 residues. Germline V gene sequence: CDR1 SEHNR, CDR2 FQNEAQ (reference sequence). Written as DNA, the CDR3 is TGTGCCAGCAGCTTAGGGTATCACGAGTCGGAAAAACTGTTTTTT. Translated: CASSLGYHESEKLFF.

This chain uses TRBV24-1 with TRBJ1-5, with 12 bases aligning to TRBD1. The CDR3 consists of 17 residues. CDR1 KGHDR and CDR2 SFDVKD come from the germline V gene. The ends lost 6 bases at V and 2 bases at J; junction bases unmatched: 7. As DNA, the CDR3 is TGTGCCACCAGTTTGGGGACAGGGGGCTCCCGCAATCAGCCCCAGCATTTT. Translating it yields CATSLGTGGSRNQPQHF.

J is TRBJ2-2 and V is TRBV5-1; 8 positions match TRBD1. Germline V gives CDR1 SGHRS, CDR2 YFSETQ. J lost 2 bases, V lost 4 bases, and 10 bases had no gene match. CDR3 size: 17 residues. CDR3 sequence (DNA): TGCGCCAGCAGCCTAGTAGGACAGGGTCTTAACACCGGGGAGCTGTTTTTT. Amino acids: CASSLVGQGLNTGELFF.